These 22 T cell receptor beta chains originate from one sample sequenced in a study of blood T cell repertoires in COVID-19. The assay was immunoSEQ multiplex PCR, and TCRdb's table has in-frame clones only and misses some. Of 25,000 to 30,000 clones in the sample, roughly 90% were seen once. Source material: peripheral blood. These receptors were collected from a human donor in a cohort sampled during active COVID-19.

The chain carries TRBV13 and TRBJ2-2, with 7 bases matching TRBD1. J gave up 4 bases and V 5 bases, and 7 bases lay outside the gene matches. From germline, CDR1 is PRHDT and CDR2 FYEKMQ (reference sequence). This CDR3 comprises 15 residues. The CDR3 DNA follows: TGTGCCAGCAGCGCGACAGGGCGGATCACCGGGGAGCTGTTTTTT. It is translated as CASSATGRITGELFF.

V is TRBV28 and J is TRBJ2-3, with a weak D call TRBD2 (5 bases). CDR1 and CDR2 from the germline V gene are MDHEN and SYDVKM. The CDR3 spans 12 residues. Between the trimmed V and J ends, which lost 6 bases and 3 bases, there was a span of 7 bases. In DNA, the CDR3 is TGTGCCAGCAGCCTAGCAACAGATACGCAGTATTTT. It codes for CASSLATDTQYF.

This chain connects TRBV7-9 to TRBJ2-7, with 8 bases that match TRBD2. J lost 7 bases, V lost 9 bases, and 8 bases had no gene match. CDR1 is SEHNR and CDR2 is FQNEAQ in the germline V gene (reference sequence). CDR3 length: 12 amino acids. The CDR3 is CASVSGVGEQYF. CDR3 DNA sequence: TGTGCCAGTGTTAGCGGGGTCGGGGAGCAGTACTTC.

This clone was detected only once. The V call is TRBV30, the J call TRBJ1-1; no reliable D call. The V gene lost 2 bases and the J gene lost 9 bases, with 13 bases spanning the gap. Per the germline V gene, CDR1 is GTSNPN and CDR2 is SVGIG (reference sequence). The CDR3 contains 12 residues. The CDR3 bases are TGTGCCTGGAGTATGAAGGGAGAACAAGCTTTCTTT. Translated: CAWSMKGEQAFF.

Remarks on this clone: The junction does not match germline at one end; this may be a read error. Other nucleotide sequences from this sample produce the same CDR3. J is TRBJ1-2 and V is TRBV18, with 7 bases matching TRBD1. This CDR3 has 14 residues. CDR1 is KGHSH and CDR2 is LQKENI in the germline V gene. In DNA form, the CDR3 reads TGTGCTAGCTCACCCCTGGGGACAGTGAATGGCTACACCTTC. This encodes CASSPLGTVNGYTF.

The gene calls are TRBV29-1 and TRBJ2-5; 7 nucleotides line up with TRBD2. The germline gives CDR1 SQVTM, CDR2 ANQGSEA. Trimming at V came to 8 bases and at J to 5 bases, leaving 5 bases not matched to a gene. The CDR3 length is 11 residues. The chain's CDR3 is CSLSGGETQYF. The CDR3 DNA reads as TGCAGCCTGTCCGGGGGGGAGACCCAGTACTTC.

Concerning this clone itself: The junction shows a germline mismatch at one end, possibly a read error. The rearrangement uses TRBV7-7 and TRBJ2-7; no clear D. The CDR3 is 15 residues long. CDR1 is SSHAT, CDR2 FNYEAQ, per germline (reference sequence). CDR3 nucleotide sequence: TGTGCTAGCAGCCCCACACTACATCTCTCCTACGAGCAGTACTTC. Translating it yields CASSPTLHLSYEQYF.

The rearrangement joins TRBV27 to TRBJ2-7; D is undetermined. V dropped 0 bases and J dropped 5 bases, with 11 bases sitting between them. This CDR3 spans 14 amino acids. Germline V gene sequence: CDR1 MNHEY, CDR2 SMNVEV (reference sequence). The CDR3 sequence is CASSLSSAEDEQYF. The CDR3 DNA sequence: TGTGCCAGCAGTTTATCGTCGGCGGAAGACGAGCAGTACTTC.

The rearrangement joins TRBV5-6 to TRBJ2-7, with TRBD1 matching over 7 bases. Germline-derived CDR1 and CDR2 are SGHDT and YYEEEE. The V and J ends lost 4 bases and 7 bases, in that order; junction bases with no gene match: 14. This CDR3 is built from 15 residues. CDR3 coding DNA: TGTGCCAGCAGCATGGGACAGTTATCGGCAGTGGAGCAGTACTTC. It translates to CASSMGQLSAVEQYF.

V usage is TRBV14 and J usage is TRBJ1-1; weak D call: TRBD1 (5 bases). V was pared by 1 base and J by 3 bases, with 6 bases between. CDR1 is SGHDN and CDR2 is FVKESK in the germline V gene. This CDR3 comprises 13 residues. The CDR3 loop reads CASSQARDTEAFF. The CDR3 bases are TGTGCCAGCAGCCAAGCCAGGGACACTGAAGCTTTCTTT.

The V call is TRBV28, the J call TRBJ2-3; 9 bases line up with TRBD2. The CDR3 is 14 residues long. Germline-derived CDR1 and CDR2 are MDHEN and SYDVKM. After removal of 4 bases from V and 7 bases from J, the junction contained 6 bases not matched to a gene. The CDR3 nucleotides read TGTGCCAGCAGTTCCCGCGGGGGGGCAAATACGCAGTATTTT. This gives the protein CASSSRGGANTQYF.

The J gene is TRBJ2-5, the V gene TRBV5-1; 12 bases map to TRBD2. The CDR3 extends over 14 amino acids. Germline trimming cut 4 bases from V and 5 bases from J; bases unmatched to any gene: 3. Per the germline V gene, CDR1 is SGHRS and CDR2 is YFSETQ. CDR3 sequence reads: CASSKTSGGETQYF. In DNA form, the CDR3 reads TGCGCCAGCAGCAAGACTAGCGGGGGCGAGACCCAGTACTTC.

The chain couples TRBV7-6 to TRBJ1-6, with D uncertain. The CDR3 totals 16 residues. Germline V gene sequence: CDR1 SGHVS, CDR2 FNYEAQ. V lost 1 base and J 7 bases, leaving 14 bases between the germline ends. The CDR3 DNA follows: TGTGCCAGCAGCTTAGACCTACGGGAGGCGAATTCACCCCTCCACTTT. This codes for CASSLDLREANSPLHF. The variable domain in full, with the rest retrieved from reference TRBV7-6 and TRBJ1-6, is GAGVSQSPRYKVTKRGQDVALRCDPISGHVSLYWYRQALGQGPEFLTYFNYEAQQDKSGLPNDRFSAERPEGSISTLTIQRTEQRDSAMYRCASSLDLREANSPLHFGNGTRLTVT.

The chain employs TRBV19 and TRBJ2-7; the match to TRBD2 covers 13 bases. The V and J ends lost 6 bases and 3 bases, in that order; junction bases with no gene match: 14. Germline V lookup: CDR1 LNHDA, CDR2 SQIVND (reference sequence). The CDR3 consists of 18 residues. This CDR3 is CASSRGTEGLAGVYEQYF. The DNA for the CDR3 is TGTGCCAGTAGCAGGGGGACAGAAGGACTAGCGGGGGTCTACGAGCAGTACTTC.

The V call is TRBV6-5, the J call TRBJ2-2; tentatively, D is TRBD2 (6 bases). The CDR3 runs 15 residues. Per germline, CDR1 MNHEY and CDR2 SVGAGI. Between the trimmed V and J ends, which lost 7 bases and 2 bases, there was a span of 14 bases. The CDR3 here is CASTIGGSNTGELFF. For the CDR3, the DNA is TGTGCCAGCACCATTGGGGGGTCCAACACCGGGGAGCTGTTTTTT.

This sequence joins TRBV5-5 and TRBJ2-7; weak D call: TRBD1 (7 bases). V was shortened by 5 bases and J by 1 base, with 13 bases between the two germline ends. This CDR3 is built from 14 residues. Germline CDR1 SGHKS, CDR2 YYEKEE (reference sequence). The CDR3 bases are TGTGCCAGCAGTACGACAGGGAGGTCCTACGAGCAGTACTTC. Residues: CASSTTGRSYEQYF.

V usage is TRBV30 and J usage is TRBJ1-5; D uncertain. This CDR3 contains 13 residues. V was trimmed by 4 bases and J by 6 bases, leaving 13 bases between them. The V gene's germline CDR1 is GTSNPN and CDR2 SVGIG (reference sequence). This chain's CDR3 is CAWTLEKSQPQHF. The CDR3 DNA reads TGTGCCTGGACCCTTGAGAAAAGTCAGCCCCAGCATTTT.

The chain has TRBV5-1 and TRBJ2-7; tentatively, D is TRBD1 (6 bases). Germline assignment: CDR1 SGHRS and CDR2 YFSETQ. The CDR3 length is 14 residues. V lost 4 bases and J lost 5, with 16 bases in between. In DNA form, the CDR3 reads TGCGCCAGCAGCCGTTCCACAGGGTACGACGAGCAGTACTTC. This gives the protein CASSRSTGYDEQYF.

The chain recombines TRBV3-1 (or the pseudogene TRBV3-2) with TRBJ1-2; 9 nucleotides line up with TRBD1. Germline V gene lookup returns CDR1 LGHDT and CDR2 YNNKEL (reference sequence). This CDR3 is built from 16 residues. The ends lost 0 bases at V and 8 bases at J; junction bases unmatched: 10. CDR3: CASSQDTLTGGGGYTF. The CDR3 DNA is TGTGCCAGCAGCCAAGATACCCTGACAGGGGGGGGCGGCTACACCTTC.

The count of this clone is one. The rearrangement joins TRBV11-2 to TRBJ2-5; 8 bases line up with TRBD2. V gave up 1 base and J gave up 5 bases; unmatched junction bases: 3. The CDR3 runs to 14 residues. Germline CDR1 is SGHAT and CDR2 is FQNNGV. The chain's CDR3 is CASSLAGGIETQYF. As DNA, the CDR3 is TGTGCCAGCAGCTTAGCGGGGGGGATCGAGACCCAGTACTTC.

The chain joins TRBV7-2 to TRBJ2-4, with D possibly being TRBD2 (5 bases). V was clipped by 5 bases and J by 9 bases, with 11 bases between them. Germline V CDR1 and CDR2: SGHTA, FQGNSA. This CDR3 region has 12 residues. The CDR3 is CASSPGNLIQYF. The CDR3 DNA is TGTGCCAGCAGCCCCGGGAATCTCATTCAGTACTTC. The whole variable domain, filled in from reference TRBV7-2 and TRBJ2-4, reads GAGVSQSPSNKVTEKGKDVELRCDPISGHTALYWYRQSLGQGLEFLIYFQGNSAPDKSGLPSDRFSAERTGGSVSTLTIQRTQQEDSAVYLCASSPGNLIQYFGAGTRLSVL.

The chain is built from TRBV7-6 and TRBJ2-1; D possibly corresponds to TRBD2 (6 bases). V lost 0 bases, J lost 2 bases, and 11 bases lay in between. The length of the CDR3 is 16 residues. CDR1 and CDR2 (germline): SGHVS, FNYEAQ. The CDR3 protein is CASSLAATSTYNEQFF. For the CDR3, the DNA is TGTGCCAGCAGCTTAGCGGCAACTAGCACCTACAATGAGCAGTTCTTC.